This TCR beta chain was obtained from a study of blood T cells in healthy people across ages. Primed by a sample-barcoded 5' primer and a J-beta primer mix, a second PCR proceeded for roughly 7 to 12 cycles. TCRdb processed the 5' RACE reads anew with MiXCR; each CDR3 protein has one entry. Among around 900,000 distinct CDR3 sequences listed, under 35% were seen once. Broader study findings: Older age coincided with a roughly linear decline in TCR beta diversity per million T cells. One million T cells yielded diversity estimates that were considered underestimates.

This clonotype was picked up many times. The antigen remains unidentified. This CDR3 is 15 amino acids long. Germline V gene data show CDR1 as MNHEY and CDR2 as SVGAGI. V lost 6 bases and J 5 bases, leaving 19 bases between the germline ends. All donors came from Russia, were Caucasian and healthy, and spanned ages about 6 to 100. The authors extracted at least 5.5 micrograms of total RNA per sample. This sequence joins TRBV6-5 and TRBJ2-5; maybe TRBD1 (6 bases). This receptor was obtained from a woman of 80 years or more in good health. Source material: blood. The CDR3 coding sequence is TGTGCCAGCAGCCTGAACGGGGCAAGGGGGGAGACCCAGTACTTC. Protein product: CASSLNGARGETQYF.